Shown below are 3 T cell receptor beta chains from a single sample sequenced in a study of control samples from healthy donors and cancer patients. Sequenced by immunoSEQ multiplex PCR; TCRdb stores in-frame clones only, minus some. This table holds 55,000 to 75,000 clones, about 89% found once. Sequences were obtained from PBMCs. The receptors were gathered from a woman in her 50s with head and neck cancer.

This rearrangement joins TRBV4-3 to TRBJ2-7, with a tentative D call TRBD2 (5 bases). Germline V gene sequence: CDR1 LGHNA, CDR2 YSLEER. The CDR3 spans 15 residues. V lost 0 bases and J lost 4, with 13 bases in between. The CDR3 sequence is CASSQDVGSAYEQYF. The CDR3 DNA is TGCGCCAGCAGCCAAGATGTGGGGAGCGCATACGAGCAGTACTTC.

The chain couples TRBV5-1 to TRBJ1-1; the D gene is possibly TRBD1 (6 bases). Germline assignment: CDR1 SGHRS and CDR2 YFSETQ. The CDR3 extends over 15 amino acids. The germline V and J ends were trimmed by 0 bases and 6 bases, with 15 bases remaining between them. This CDR3 is CASSLAGGLRAEAFF. CDR3 in DNA: TGCGCCAGCAGCTTGGCGGGGGGCTTAAGAGCTGAAGCTTTCTTT.

The chain combines TRBV10-3 with TRBJ2-7; 7 bases fit TRBD1. V was clipped by 6 bases and J by 3 bases; unmatched bases: 11. This CDR3 has 15 residues. Per germline, CDR1 ENHRY and CDR2 SYGVKD. CDR3 DNA sequence: TGTGCCATCAGCCCACAGGGGAAAATTAGCTACGAGCAGTACTTC. Amino acid sequence: CAISPQGKISYEQYF.